The 3 T cell receptor beta chains below were found in one sample sequenced in a study of T cells after posttransplantation cyclophosphamide. Libraries were prepared by immunoSEQ multiplex PCR; TCRdb keeps only in-frame clonotypes and omits some of them. The data contain almost 5,500 clones, roughly 93% of them singletons. The sample taken for sequencing was CD4+ T cells sorted from bone marrow. These receptors were taken from a woman aged 55-70 years in good health, CMV-negative, and a related stem cell transplant donor.

The chain combines TRBV19 with TRBJ2-1, with D uncertain. The germline V and J ends were trimmed by 3 bases and 10 bases, with 13 bases remaining between them. Germline V gene sequence: CDR1 LNHDA, CDR2 SQIVND (reference sequence). The CDR3 contains 13 residues. The CDR3 spells CASSILVATEQFF. DNA for the CDR3: TGTGCCAGTAGTATTCTGGTGGCGACAGAGCAGTTCTTC.

The V gene is TRBV6-5, the J gene TRBJ1-2, with 10 bases identical to TRBD1. The CDR3 consists of 14 residues. From germline, CDR1 is MNHEY and CDR2 SVGAGI. V shed 5 bases, J shed 6 bases, and the junction held 6 bases outside the gene matches. CDR3 residues: CASSRTGGWDGYTF. In DNA, the CDR3 is TGTGCCAGCAGTAGGACAGGGGGTTGGGATGGCTACACCTTC.

The chain uses TRBV6-5 and TRBJ1-6; D gene unclear. V lost 0 bases and J 9 bases, leaving 6 bases between the germline ends. CDR3 length: 13 amino acids. Germline CDR1 reads MNHEY; CDR2 reads SVGAGI. The CDR3 DNA reads as TGTGCCAGCAGTTACTCGCCAGGTTCACCCCTCCACTTT. As protein: CASSYSPGSPLHF.